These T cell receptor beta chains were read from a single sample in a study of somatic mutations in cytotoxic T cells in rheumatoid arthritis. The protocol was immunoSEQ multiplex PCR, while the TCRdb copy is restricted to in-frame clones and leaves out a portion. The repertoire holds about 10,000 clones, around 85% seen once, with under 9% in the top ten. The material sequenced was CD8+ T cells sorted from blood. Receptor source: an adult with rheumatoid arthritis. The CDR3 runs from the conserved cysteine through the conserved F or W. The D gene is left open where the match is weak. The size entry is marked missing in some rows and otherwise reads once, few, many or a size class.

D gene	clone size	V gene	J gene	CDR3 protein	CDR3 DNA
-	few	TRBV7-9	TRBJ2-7	CASSPSGVKQYF	TGTGCCAGCAGCCCATCAGGGGTGAAGCAGTACTTC
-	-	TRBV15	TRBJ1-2	CATSRVDSYGYTF	TGTGCCACCAGCAGGGTTGACAGCTATGGCTACACCTTC
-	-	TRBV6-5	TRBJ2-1	CASSYSEEYNEQFF	TGTGCCAGCAGTTACTCAGAGGAATACAATGAGCAGTTCTTC
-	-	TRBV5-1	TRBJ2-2	CASSVNTGELFF	TGCGCCAGCAGCGTGAACACCGGGGAGCTGTTTTTT
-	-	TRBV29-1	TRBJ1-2	CSVEWAGNYGYTF	TGCAGCGTTGAATGGGCTGGAAACTATGGCTACACCTTC
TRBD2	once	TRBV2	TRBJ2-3	CASCPQRGPDTQYF	TGTGCCAGCTGCCCCCAGCGGGGGCCAGATACGCAGTATTTT
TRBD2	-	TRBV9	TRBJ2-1	CASSVEGLSGGLIEQFF	TGTGCCAGCAGCGTAGAGGGTTTGAGCGGGGGGCTGATCGAGCAGTTCTTC
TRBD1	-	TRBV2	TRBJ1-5	CASSGTGYQPQHF	TGTGCCAGCAGTGGGACAGGGTATCAGCCCCAGCATTTT
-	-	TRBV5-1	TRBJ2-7	CASSLGLDSYEQYF	TGCGCCAGCAGCTTGGGGCTAGACAGCTACGAGCAGTACTTC
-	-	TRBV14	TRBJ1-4	CASSQGRGGEKLFF	TGTGCCAGCAGCCAAGGCAGGGGAGGTGAAAAACTGTTTTTT
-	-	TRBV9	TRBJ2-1	CASSPRWGNEQFF	TGTGCCAGCAGCCCCCGTTGGGGAAATGAGCAGTTCTTC
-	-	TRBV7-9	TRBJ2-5	CASSFNREKETQYF	TGTGCCAGCAGCTTTAACCGGGAGAAAGAGACCCAGTACTTC
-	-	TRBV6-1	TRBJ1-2	CASSEFRQVYGYTF	TGTGCCAGCAGTGAGTTCAGACAGGTCTATGGCTACACCTTC
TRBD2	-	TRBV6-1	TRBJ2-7	CASSVGRGGSYEQYF	TGTGCCAGCAGTGTCGGGCGGGGGGGCTCCTACGAGCAGTACTTC
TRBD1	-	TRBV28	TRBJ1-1	CASTSRTGLSEAFF	TGTGCCAGCACCTCACGGACAGGGCTTAGTGAAGCTTTCTTT
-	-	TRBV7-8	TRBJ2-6	CASSFLTGSGANVLTF	TGTGCCAGCAGCTTCCTGACAGGATCTGGGGCCAACGTCCTGACTTTC